A selection of T cell receptor beta chains follows, all from one sample in a study of blood T cell repertoires in COVID-19. Profiling relied on immunoSEQ multiplex PCR, and the TCRdb table lists in-frame clones only, not all of them. The top ten hold 20% to 30% of the sample, which has approximately 130,000 clones, 80% seen once. The specimen was peripheral blood. Receptors originate from a human donor in a cohort sampled during active COVID-19. CDR3s leave out the opening cysteine and the closing phenylalanine or tryptophan. Part of the rows lack a size; the others show once, few, many or a class for expanded clones.

TRBV4-1,-,TRBJ2-2,ASRGGRGATGELF
TRBV18,-,TRBJ2-7,ASSPGDSPSYEQY
TRBV4-1,many,TRBJ1-1,ASSQEGGPGLNTEAF
TRBV5-5,-,TRBJ1-6,ASSLLYYNSPLH
TRBV5-5,once,TRBJ2-7,ASSRGGPEQY
TRBV30,-,TRBJ2-3,AWIQRGDTDTQY
TRBV19,once,TRBJ2-3,ASSISRVSRDTQY
TRBV27,-,TRBJ2-7,ASSLAQGYEQY
TRBV13,-,TRBJ2-1,ASSSTIAGGNYNEQF
TRBV6-5,few,TRBJ1-3,AGQGSTTIY
TRBV30,-,TRBJ1-2,AWGPLGQGGYGYT
TRBV28,-,TRBJ2-1,ASRIRNEQF
TRBV7-8,-,TRBJ1-5,ASSLLTGSNQPQH
TRBV28,-,TRBJ1-3,ASSLAIRSGNTIY
TRBV5-1,-,TRBJ2-1,ASSLVSRAGAFFNEQF
TRBV7-9,once,TRBJ1-1,ASSPFTGDTEAF
TRBV5-6,once,TRBJ2-7,ASSLTGISYEQY
TRBV7-8,-,TRBJ2-7,ASSSHVTQAEQY
TRBV29-1,-,TRBJ2-3,SVARALGSTDTQY
TRBV7-8,-,TRBJ1-4,ASSLQTGFEKLF
TRBV28,-,TRBJ2-3,ASATPGALADTQY
TRBV19,-,TRBJ1-2,ASSIRTGPYGYT